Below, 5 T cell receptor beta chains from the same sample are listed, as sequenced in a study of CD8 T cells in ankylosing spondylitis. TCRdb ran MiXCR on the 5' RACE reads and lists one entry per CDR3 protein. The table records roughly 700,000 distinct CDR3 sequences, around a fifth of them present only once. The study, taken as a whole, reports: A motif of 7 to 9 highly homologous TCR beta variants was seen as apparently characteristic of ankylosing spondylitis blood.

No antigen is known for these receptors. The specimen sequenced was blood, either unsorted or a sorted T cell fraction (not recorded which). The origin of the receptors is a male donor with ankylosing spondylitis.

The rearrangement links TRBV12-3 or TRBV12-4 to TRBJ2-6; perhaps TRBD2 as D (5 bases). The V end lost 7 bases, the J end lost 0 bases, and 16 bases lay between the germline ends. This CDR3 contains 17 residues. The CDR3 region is CASTSLGPYSGANVLTF. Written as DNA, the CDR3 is TGTGCCAGCACTTCACTAGGCCCGTACTCTGGGGCCAACGTCCTGACTTTC.

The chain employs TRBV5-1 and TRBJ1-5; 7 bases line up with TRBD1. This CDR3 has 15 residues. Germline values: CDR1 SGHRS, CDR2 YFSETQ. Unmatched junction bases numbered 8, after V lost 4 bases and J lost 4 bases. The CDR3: CASSAGGDRNQPQHF. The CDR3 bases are TGCGCCAGCAGCGCGGGTGGGGACAGAAATCAGCCCCAGCATTTT. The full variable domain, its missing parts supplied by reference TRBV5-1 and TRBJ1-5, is KAGVTQTPRYLIKTRGQQVTLSCSPISGHRSVSWYQQTPGQGLQFLFEYFSETQRNKGNFPGRFSGRQFSNSRSEMNVSTLELGDSALYLCASSAGGDRNQPQHFGDGTRLSIL.

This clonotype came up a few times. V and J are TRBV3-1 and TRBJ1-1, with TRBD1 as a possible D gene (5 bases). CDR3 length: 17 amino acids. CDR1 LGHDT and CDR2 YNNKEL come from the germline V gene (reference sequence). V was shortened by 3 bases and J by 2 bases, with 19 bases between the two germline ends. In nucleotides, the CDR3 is TGTGCCAGCAGCCACCCACCAAGAGTAGGACATAACACTGAAGCTTTCTTT. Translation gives CASSHPPRVGHNTEAFF.

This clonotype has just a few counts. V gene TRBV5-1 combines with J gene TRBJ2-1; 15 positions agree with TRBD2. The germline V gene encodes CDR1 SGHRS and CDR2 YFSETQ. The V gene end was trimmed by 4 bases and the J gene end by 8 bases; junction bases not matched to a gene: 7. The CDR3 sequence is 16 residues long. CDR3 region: CASSEGLAGGLYEQFF. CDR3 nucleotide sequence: TGCGCCAGCAGCGAGGGACTAGCGGGGGGTTTGTATGAGCAGTTCTTC.

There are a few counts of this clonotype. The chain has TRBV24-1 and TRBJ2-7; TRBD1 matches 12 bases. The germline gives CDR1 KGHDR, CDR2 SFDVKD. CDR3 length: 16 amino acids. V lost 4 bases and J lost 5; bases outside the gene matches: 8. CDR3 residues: CATSDAGTGGVHEQYF. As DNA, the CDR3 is TGTGCCACCAGTGACGCTGGGACAGGGGGCGTCCACGAGCAGTACTTC.